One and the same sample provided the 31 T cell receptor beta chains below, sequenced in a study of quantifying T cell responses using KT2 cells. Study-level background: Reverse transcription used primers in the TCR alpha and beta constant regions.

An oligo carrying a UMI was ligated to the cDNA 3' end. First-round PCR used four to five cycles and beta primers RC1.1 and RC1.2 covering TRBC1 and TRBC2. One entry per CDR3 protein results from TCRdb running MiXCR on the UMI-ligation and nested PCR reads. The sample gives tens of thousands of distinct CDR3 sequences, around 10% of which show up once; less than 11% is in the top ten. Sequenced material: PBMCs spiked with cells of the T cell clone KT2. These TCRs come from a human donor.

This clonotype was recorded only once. The CDR3 region is CASSQSMEETQYF. The DNA of the CDR3 is TGTGCCAGCTCACAGTCTATGGAAGAGACCCAGTACTTC. The rearrangement joins TRBV18 to TRBJ2-5; D is undetermined. Germline V lookup: CDR1 KGHSH, CDR2 LQKENI. The CDR3 extends over 13 amino acids. Trimming stripped 4 bases from V and 3 bases from J, with 9 bases between.

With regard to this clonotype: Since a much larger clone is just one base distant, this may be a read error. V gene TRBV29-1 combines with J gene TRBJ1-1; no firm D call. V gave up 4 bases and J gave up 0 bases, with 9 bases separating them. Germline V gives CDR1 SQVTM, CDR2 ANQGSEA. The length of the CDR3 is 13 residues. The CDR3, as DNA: TGCAGCGTTGCTGGGCCCATGAACACTGAAGCTTTCTTT. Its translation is CSVAGPMNTEAFF.

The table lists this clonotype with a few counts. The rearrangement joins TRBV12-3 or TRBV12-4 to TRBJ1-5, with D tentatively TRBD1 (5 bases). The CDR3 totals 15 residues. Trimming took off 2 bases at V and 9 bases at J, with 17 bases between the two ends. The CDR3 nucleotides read TGTGCCAGCAGTTTATTGGATTCCCCTCAGGGGCCCCAGCATTTT. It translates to CASSLLDSPQGPQHF.

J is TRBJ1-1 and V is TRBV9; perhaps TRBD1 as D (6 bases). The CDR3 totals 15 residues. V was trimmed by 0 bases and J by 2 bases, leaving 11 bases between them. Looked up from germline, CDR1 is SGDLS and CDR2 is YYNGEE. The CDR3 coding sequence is TGTGCCAGCAGCGTAGGAGGGGGGCTCAACACTGAAGCTTTCTTT. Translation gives CASSVGGGLNTEAFF.

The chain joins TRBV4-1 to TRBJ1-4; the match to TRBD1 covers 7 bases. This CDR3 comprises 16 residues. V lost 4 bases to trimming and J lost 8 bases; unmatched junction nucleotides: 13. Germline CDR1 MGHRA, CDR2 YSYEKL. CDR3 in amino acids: CASSRQGQPIPEKLFF. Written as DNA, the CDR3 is TGCGCCAGCAGCCGTCAGGGACAGCCTATACCGGAAAAACTGTTTTTT.

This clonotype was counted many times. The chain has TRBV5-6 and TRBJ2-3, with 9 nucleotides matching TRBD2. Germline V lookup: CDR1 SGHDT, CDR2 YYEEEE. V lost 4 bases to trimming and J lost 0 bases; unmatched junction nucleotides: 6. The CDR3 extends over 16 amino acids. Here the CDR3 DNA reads TGTGCCAGCAGCCCGCGACTAGCGGCAAGCACAGATACGCAGTATTTT. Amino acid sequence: CASSPRLAASTDTQYF.

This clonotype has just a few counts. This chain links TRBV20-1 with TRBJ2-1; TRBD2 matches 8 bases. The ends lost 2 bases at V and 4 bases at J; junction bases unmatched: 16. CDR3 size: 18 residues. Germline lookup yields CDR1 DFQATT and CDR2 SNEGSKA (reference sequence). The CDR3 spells CSARPAAQDSGNYNEQFF. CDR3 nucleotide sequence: TGCAGTGCTAGACCCGCGGCCCAAGATAGCGGGAATTACAATGAGCAGTTCTTC.

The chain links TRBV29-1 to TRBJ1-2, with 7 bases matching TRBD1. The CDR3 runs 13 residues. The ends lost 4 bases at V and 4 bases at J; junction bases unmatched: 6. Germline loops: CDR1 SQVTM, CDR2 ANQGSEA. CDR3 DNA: TGCAGCGTTGTAGGGGGCTCCGTCTATGGCTACACCTTC. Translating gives CSVVGGSVYGYTF.

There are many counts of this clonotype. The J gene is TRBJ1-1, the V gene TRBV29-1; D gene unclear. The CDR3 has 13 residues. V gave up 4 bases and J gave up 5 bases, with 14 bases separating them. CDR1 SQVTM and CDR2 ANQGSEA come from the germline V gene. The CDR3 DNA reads TGCAGCGTTGCGGGGTCAGAACCTACTGAAGCTTTCTTT. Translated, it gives CSVAGSEPTEAFF.

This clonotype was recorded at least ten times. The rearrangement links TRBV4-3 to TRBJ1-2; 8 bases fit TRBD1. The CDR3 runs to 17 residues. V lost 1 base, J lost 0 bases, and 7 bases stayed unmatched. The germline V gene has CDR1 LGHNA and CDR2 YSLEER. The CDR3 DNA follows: TGCGCCAGCAGCCAAGCGGGCGCAGGGGGCACTAACTATGGCTACACCTTC. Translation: CASSQAGAGGTNYGYTF.

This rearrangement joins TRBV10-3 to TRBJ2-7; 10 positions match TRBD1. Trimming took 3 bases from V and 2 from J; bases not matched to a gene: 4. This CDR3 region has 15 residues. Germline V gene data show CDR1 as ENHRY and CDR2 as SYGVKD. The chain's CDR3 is CAISEGGTGAYEQYF. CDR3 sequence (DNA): TGTGCCATCAGTGAAGGAGGGACAGGGGCCTACGAGCAGTACTTC.

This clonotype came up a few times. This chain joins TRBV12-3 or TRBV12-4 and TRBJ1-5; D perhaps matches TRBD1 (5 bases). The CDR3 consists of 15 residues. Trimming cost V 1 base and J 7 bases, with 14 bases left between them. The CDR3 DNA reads TGTGCCAGCAGTTTAGGGTTGGGGGGTGGGCAGCCCCAGCATTTT. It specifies CASSLGLGGGQPQHF.

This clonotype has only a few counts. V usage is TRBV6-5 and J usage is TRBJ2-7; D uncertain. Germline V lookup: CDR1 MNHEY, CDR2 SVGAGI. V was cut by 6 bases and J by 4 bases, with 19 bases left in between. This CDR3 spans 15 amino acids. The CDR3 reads CASRRRSGPYYEQYF. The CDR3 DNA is TGTGCCAGCAGACGCCGGTCCGGACCTTATTACGAGCAGTACTTC.

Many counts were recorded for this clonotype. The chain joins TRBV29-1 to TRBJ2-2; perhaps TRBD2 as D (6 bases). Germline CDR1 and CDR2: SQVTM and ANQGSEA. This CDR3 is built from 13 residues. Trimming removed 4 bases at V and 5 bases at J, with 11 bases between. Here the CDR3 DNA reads TGCAGCGTTGCGGACCGGGAGACCGGGGAGCTGTTTTTT. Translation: CSVADRETGELFF.

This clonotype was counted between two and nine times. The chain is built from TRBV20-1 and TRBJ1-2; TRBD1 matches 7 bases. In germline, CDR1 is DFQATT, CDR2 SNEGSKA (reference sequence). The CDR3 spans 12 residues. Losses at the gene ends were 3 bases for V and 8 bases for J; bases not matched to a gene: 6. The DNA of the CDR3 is TGCAGTGCTAGGACAGGGTCTTGGGGCTACACCTTC. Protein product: CSARTGSWGYTF.

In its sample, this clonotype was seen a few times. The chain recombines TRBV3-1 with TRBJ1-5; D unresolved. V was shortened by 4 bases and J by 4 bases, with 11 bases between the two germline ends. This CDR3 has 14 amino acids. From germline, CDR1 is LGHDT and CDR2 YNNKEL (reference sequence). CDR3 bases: TGTGCCAGCAGCCCGGACGCGGGGAATCAGCCCCAGCATTTT. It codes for CASSPDAGNQPQHF.

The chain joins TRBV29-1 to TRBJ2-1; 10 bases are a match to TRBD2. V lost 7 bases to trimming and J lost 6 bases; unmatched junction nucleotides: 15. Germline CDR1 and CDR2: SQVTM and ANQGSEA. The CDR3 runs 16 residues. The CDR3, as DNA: TGCAGCGGCGTACTAGCGGGGAGGGAAACTGCCAATGAGCAGTTCTTC. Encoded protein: CSGVLAGRETANEQFF.

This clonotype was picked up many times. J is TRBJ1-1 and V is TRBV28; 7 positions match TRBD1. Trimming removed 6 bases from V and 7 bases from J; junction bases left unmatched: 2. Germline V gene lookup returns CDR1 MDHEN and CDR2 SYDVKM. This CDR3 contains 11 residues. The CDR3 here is CASRYRGEAFF. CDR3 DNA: TGTGCCAGCAGATACAGGGGTGAAGCTTTCTTT.

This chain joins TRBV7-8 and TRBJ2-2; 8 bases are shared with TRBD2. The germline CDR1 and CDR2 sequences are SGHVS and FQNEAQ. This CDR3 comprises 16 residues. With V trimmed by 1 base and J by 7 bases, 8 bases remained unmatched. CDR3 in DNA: TGTGCCAGCAGCTTAGTTGACGGGAGGGGAGTCGGGGAGCTGTTTTTT. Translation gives CASSLVDGRGVGELFF.

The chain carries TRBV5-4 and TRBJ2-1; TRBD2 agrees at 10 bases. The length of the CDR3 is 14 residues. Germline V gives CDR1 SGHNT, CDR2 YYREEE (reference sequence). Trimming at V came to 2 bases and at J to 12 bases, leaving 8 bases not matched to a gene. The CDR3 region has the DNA TGTGCCAGCAGCTTCTTGGGAGCGGGAGGGGGGCAGTTCTTC. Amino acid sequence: CASSFLGAGGGQFF.

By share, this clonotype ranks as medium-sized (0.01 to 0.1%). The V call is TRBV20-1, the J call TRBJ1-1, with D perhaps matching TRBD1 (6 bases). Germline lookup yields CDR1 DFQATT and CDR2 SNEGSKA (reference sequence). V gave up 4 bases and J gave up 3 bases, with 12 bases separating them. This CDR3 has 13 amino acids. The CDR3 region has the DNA TGCAGTGCTAAGGGGGATTGGGACACTGAAGCTTTCTTT. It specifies CSAKGDWDTEAFF.

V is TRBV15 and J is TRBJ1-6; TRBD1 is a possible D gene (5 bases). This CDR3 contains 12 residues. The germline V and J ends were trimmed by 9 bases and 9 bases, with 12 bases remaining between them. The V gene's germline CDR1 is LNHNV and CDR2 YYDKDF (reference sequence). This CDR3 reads CATQEERSPLHF. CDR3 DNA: TGTGCCACACAGGAGGAACGTTCACCCCTCCACTTT. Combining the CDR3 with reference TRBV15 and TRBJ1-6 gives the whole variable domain DAMVIQNPRYQVTQFGKPVTLSCSQTLNHNVMYWYQQKSSQAPKLLFHYYDKDFNNEADTPDNFQSRRPNTSFCFLDIRSPGLGDTAMYLCATQEERSPLHFGNGTRLTVT.

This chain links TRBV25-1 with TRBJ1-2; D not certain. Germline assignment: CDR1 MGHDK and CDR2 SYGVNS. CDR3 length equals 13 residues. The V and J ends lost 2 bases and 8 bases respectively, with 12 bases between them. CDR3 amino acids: CASSEQVSGGYTF. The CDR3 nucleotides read TGTGCCAGCAGTGAACAGGTTTCGGGCGGCTACACCTTC.

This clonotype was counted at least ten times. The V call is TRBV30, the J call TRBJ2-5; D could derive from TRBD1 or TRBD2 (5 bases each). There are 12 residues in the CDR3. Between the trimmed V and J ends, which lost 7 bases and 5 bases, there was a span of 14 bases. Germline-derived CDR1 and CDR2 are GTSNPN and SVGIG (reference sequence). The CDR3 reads CASTGAKETQYF. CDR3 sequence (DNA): TGTGCCTCCACCGGGGCTAAGGAGACCCAGTACTTC.

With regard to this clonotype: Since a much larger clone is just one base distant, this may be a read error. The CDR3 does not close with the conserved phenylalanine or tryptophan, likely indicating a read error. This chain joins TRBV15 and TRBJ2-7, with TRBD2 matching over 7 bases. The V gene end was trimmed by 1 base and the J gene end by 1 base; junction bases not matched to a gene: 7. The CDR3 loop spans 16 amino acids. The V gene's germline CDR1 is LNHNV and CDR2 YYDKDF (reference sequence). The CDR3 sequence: CATSRGGGLGSYEQYY. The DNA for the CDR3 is TGTGCCACCAGCAGAGGGGGAGGGTTGGGGTCCTACGAGCAGTACTAC.

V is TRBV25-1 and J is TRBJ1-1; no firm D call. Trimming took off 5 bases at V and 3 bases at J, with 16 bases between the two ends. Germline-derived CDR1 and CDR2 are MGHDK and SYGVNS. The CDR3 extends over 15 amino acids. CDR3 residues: CASSSSGYLHTEAFF. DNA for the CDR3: TGTGCCAGCAGTTCGTCGGGATACCTACACACTGAAGCTTTCTTT.

The CDR3 loop is CASSHTTETGELFF. CDR3 nucleotides: TGTGCCAGCAGTCATACCACAGAGACCGGGGAGCTGTTTTTT. V is TRBV6-2 or TRBV6-3 and J is TRBJ2-2; no clear D gene. Germline assignment: CDR1 MNHEY and CDR2 SVGEGT. The CDR3 totals 14 residues. V was clipped by 5 bases and J by 5 bases, with 12 bases between them.

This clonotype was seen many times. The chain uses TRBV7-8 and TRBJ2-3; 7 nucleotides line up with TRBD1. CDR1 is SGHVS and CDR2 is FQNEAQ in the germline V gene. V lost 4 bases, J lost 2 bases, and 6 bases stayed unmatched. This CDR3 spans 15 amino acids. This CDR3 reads CASSSLQGTTDTQYF. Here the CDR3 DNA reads TGTGCCAGCAGCTCATTACAGGGGACCACAGATACGCAGTATTTT.

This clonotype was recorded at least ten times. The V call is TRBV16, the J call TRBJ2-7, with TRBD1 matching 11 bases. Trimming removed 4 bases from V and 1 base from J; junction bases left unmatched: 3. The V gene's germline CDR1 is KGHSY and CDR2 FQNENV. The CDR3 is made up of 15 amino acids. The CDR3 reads CASSPRDRGSYEQYF. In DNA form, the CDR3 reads TGTGCCAGCAGCCCTCGGGACAGGGGGTCCTACGAGCAGTACTTC.

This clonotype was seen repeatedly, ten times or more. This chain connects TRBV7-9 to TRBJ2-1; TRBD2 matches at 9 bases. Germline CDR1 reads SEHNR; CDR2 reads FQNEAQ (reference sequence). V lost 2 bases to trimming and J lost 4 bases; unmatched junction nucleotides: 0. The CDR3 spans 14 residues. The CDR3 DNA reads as TGTGCCAGCAGCTTACTAGCGGGATACAATGAGCAGTTCTTC. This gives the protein CASSLLAGYNEQFF.

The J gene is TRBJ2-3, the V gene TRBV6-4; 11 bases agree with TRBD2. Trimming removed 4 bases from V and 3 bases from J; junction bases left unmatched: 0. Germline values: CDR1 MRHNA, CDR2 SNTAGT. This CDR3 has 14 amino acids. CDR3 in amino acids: CASSVAGGTDTQYF. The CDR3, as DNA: TGTGCCAGCAGTGTAGCGGGGGGGACAGATACGCAGTATTTT.